This entry is about one TCR beta chain. This sample is drawn from a study of patients and donors after allogeneic stem cell transplantation. One entry per CDR3 protein results from TCRdb running MiXCR on the RT-PCR reads. Of around 170,000 distinct CDR3 sequences detected, 20% to 25% appear once; the ten largest clones hold 20% to 30%. The CDR3 sequence is 14 residues long. The germline CDR1 and CDR2 sequences are SNHLY and FYNNEI. V was clipped by 6 bases and J by 9 bases; unmatched bases: 6. Sequenced input: blood, either unsorted or a sorted T cell fraction (not recorded which). The TCR comes from a human donor who was either an allogeneic HSCT recipient or a stem cell or donor lymphocyte infusion donor (not recorded which). It is not recorded whose cells these are; they may come from a transplant donor. The rearrangement links TRBV2 to TRBJ2-1; TRBD1 matches at 12 bases. The CDR3 DNA sequence: TGTGCCAGCAGATCCGGGACAGGGGGCGTTGAGCAGTTCTTC. This translates into CASRSGTGGVEQFF.